The 3 T cell receptor beta chains below come from one sample, sequenced in a study of identical twins. From the 5' RACE reads, TCRdb called clonotypes with MiXCR, one entry per CDR3 protein. Of about 490,000 distinct CDR3 sequences in the sample, roughly 15% were seen once. This same sample was also part of a study on yellow fever vaccine responses in identical twins.

Material: CD4+ T cells sorted from blood. These receptors were obtained from a young woman in good health.

There are a few counts of this clonotype. The rearrangement joins TRBV7-6 to TRBJ2-3, with 8 bases aligning to TRBD1. The CDR3 runs 17 residues. Germline loops: CDR1 SGHVS, CDR2 FNYEAQ. J gave up 4 bases and V 6 bases, and 15 bases lay outside the gene matches. Here the CDR3 DNA reads TGTGCCAGCAGTTTTAGGGTCAGGGGGCAGGGAGCAGATACGCAGTATTTT. Its protein product is CASSFRVRGQGADTQYF.

There are a few counts of this clonotype. The genes are TRBV20-1 and TRBJ2-2; a possible D gene is TRBD2 (6 bases). The CDR3 length is 14 residues. The V and J ends lost 4 bases and 4 bases respectively, with 13 bases between them. Germline CDR1 and CDR2: DFQATT and SNEGSKA (reference sequence). CDR3 protein: CSATGDWSTGELFF. The CDR3 bases are TGCAGTGCTACCGGGGACTGGAGCACCGGGGAGCTGTTTTTT.

The chain's CDR3 is CASRTTGGSGAFF. The DNA of the CDR3 is TGTGCCAGCAGAACTACAGGGGGCAGCGGAGCTTTCTTT. This rearrangement joins TRBV28 to TRBJ1-1; 9 bases are shared with TRBD1. Germline values: CDR1 MDHEN, CDR2 SYDVKM. V lost 6 bases to trimming and J lost 10 bases; unmatched junction nucleotides: 9. The CDR3 contains 13 residues.